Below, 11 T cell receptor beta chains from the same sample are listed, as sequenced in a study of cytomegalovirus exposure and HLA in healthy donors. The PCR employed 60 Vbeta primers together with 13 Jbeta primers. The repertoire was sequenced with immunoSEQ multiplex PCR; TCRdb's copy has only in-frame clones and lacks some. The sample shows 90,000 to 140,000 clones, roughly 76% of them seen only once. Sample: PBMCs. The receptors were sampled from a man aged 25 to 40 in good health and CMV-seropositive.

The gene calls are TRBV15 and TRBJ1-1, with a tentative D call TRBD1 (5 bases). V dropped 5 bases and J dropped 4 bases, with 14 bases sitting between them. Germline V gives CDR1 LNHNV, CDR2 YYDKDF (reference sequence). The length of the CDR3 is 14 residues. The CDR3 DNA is TGTGCCACCAGCCGCGGCGGGGCTCGCACTGAAGCTTTCTTT. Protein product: CATSRGGARTEAFF.

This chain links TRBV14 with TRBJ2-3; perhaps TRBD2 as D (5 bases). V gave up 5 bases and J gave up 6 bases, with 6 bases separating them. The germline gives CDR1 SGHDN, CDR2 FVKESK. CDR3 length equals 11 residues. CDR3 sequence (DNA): TGTGCCAGCAGCTCGGGGGATACGCAGTATTTT. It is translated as CASSSGDTQYF.

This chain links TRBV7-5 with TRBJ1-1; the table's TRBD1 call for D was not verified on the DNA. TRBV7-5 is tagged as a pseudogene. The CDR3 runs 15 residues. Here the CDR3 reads CARSPRGPENTEAFF. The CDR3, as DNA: TGTGCCAGAAGCCCGAGGGGGCCAGAGAACACTGAAGCTTTCTTT.

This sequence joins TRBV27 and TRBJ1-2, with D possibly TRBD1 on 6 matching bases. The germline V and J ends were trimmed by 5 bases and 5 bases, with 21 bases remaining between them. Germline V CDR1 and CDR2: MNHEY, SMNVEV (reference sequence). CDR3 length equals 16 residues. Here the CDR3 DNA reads TGTGCCAGCAGTCTCTCCGGGGGGCGCGTCGCGTATGGCTACACCTTC. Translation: CASSLSGGRVAYGYTF.

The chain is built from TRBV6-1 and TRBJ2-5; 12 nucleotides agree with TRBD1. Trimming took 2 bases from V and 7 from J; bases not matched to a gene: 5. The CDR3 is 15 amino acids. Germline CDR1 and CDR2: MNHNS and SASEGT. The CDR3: CASSEPGQGAPTQYF. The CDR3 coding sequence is TGTGCCAGCAGTGAACCGGGACAGGGGGCTCCGACCCAGTACTTC.

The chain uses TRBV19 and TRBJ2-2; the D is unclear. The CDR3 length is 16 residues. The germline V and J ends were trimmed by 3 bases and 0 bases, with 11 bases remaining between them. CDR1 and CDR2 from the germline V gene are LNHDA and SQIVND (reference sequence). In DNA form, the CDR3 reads TGTGCCAGTAGTATCCCTCGGGTCCCGAACACCGGGGAGCTGTTTTTT. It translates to CASSIPRVPNTGELFF.

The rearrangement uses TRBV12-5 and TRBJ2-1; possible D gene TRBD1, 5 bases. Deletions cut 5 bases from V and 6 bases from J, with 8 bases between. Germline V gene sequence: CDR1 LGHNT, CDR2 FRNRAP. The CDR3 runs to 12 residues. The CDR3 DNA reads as TGTGCTAGTGGTCCTAGGGGCAATGAGCAGTTCTTC. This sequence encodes CASGPRGNEQFF.

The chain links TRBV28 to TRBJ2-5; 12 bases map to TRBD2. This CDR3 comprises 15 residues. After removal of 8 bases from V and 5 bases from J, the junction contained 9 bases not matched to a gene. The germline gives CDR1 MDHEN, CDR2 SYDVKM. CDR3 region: CASRPSGGAGETQYF. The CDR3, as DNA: TGTGCCAGCCGACCTAGCGGGGGGGCGGGGGAGACCCAGTACTTC.

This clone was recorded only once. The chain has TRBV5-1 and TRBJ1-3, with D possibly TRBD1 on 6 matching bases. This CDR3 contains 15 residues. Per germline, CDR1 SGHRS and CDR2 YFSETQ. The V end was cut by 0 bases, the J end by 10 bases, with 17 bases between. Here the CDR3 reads CASSLEARGKTTIYF. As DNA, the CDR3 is TGCGCCAGCAGCTTGGAGGCCAGGGGAAAGACGACCATATATTTT.

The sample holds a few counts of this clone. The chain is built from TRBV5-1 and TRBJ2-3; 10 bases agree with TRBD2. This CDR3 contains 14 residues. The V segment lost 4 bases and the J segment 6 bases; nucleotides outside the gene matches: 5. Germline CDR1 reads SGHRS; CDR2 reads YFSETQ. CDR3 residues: CASSASGGGDTQYF. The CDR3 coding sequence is TGCGCCAGCAGCGCTAGCGGGGGTGGGGATACGCAGTATTTT. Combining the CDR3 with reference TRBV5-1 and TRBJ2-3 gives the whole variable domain KAGVTQTPRYLIKTRGQQVTLSCSPISGHRSVSWYQQTPGQGLQFLFEYFSETQRNKGNFPGRFSGRQFSNSRSEMNVSTLELGDSALYLCASSASGGGDTQYFGPGTRLTVL.

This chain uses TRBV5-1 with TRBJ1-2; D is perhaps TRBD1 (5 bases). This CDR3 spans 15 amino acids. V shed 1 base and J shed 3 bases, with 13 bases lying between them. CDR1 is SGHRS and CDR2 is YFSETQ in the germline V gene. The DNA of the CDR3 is TGCGCCAGCAGCTTGAGCCTCGGGGGTGACTATGGCTACACCTTC. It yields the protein CASSLSLGGDYGYTF.